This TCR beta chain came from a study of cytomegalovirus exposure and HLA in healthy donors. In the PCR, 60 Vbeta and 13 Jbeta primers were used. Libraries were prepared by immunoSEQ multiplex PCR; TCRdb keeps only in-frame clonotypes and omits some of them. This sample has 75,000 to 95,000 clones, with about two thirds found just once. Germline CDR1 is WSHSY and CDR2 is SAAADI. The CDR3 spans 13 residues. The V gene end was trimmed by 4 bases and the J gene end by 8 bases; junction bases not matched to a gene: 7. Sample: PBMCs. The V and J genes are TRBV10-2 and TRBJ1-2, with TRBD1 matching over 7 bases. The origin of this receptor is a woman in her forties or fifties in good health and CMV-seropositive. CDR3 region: CASSVGTVLGYTF. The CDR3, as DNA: TGCGCCAGCAGTGTTGGGACAGTATTGGGCTACACCTTC.